This TCR beta chain stems from a study of blood T cell repertoires in COVID-19. As for the study in general: Italy, Spain and the United States were the sources of the convalescent and acute COVID-19 samples.

Authors' methods: The assay estimated nucleated cells by amplifying reference gene primers. Clones were sequenced by immunoSEQ multiplex PCR, and TCRdb holds only the in-frame ones, with some missing. That table supplies the V and J calls and clone size; D and trimming were determined from the DNA. The repertoire holds about 210,000 clones, with 89% as singletons. The germline V gene has CDR1 LNHDA and CDR2 SQIVND (reference sequence). V was trimmed by 5 bases and J by 2 bases, leaving 12 bases between them. CDR3 length: 15 residues. Sequencing was carried out using peripheral blood. The sequence was obtained from a woman in her thirties or forties with acute or convalescent COVID-19. The chain joins TRBV19 to TRBJ1-4; weak D call: TRBD1 (5 bases). The CDR3: CASSVGGSTNEKLFF. The CDR3 DNA follows: TGTGCCAGTAGTGTGGGGGGAAGCACTAATGAAAAACTGTTTTTT.